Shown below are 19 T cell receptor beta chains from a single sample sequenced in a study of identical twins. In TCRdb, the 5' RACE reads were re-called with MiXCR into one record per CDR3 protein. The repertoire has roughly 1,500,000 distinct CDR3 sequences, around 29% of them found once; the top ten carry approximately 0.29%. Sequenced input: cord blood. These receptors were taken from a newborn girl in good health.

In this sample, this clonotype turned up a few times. The CDR3 loop reads CASSQVGSGLNYEQYF. The CDR3 DNA is TGTGCCAGCAGCCAAGTAGGGTCGGGACTAAACTACGAGCAGTACTTC. The V call is TRBV3-1, the J call TRBJ2-4, with 7 bases lining up with TRBD2. The DNA end lines up better with TRBJ2-7; the J call may be wrong. The V gene's germline CDR1 is LGHDT and CDR2 YNNKEL (reference sequence). This CDR3 has 16 amino acids.

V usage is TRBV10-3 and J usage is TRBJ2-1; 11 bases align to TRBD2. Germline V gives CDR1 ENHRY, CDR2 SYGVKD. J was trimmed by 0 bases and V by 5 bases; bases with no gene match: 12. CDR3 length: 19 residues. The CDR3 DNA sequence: TGTGCCATCAGTACATCTTTTGGACTAGCGGGTGACTCCTACAATGAGCAGTTCTTC. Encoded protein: CAISTSFGLAGDSYNEQFF.

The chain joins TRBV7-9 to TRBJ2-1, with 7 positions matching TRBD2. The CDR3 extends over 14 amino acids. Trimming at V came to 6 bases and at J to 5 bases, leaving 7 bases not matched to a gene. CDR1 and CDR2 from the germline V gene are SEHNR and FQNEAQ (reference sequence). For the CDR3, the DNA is TGTGCCAGCAGAGAGAGCGGGAACGACAATGAGCAGTTCTTC. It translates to CASRESGNDNEQFF.

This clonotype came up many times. The CDR3 region has the DNA TGTGCCAGCAGTCCTAGGACAGGCCTTAATGAAAAACTGTTTTTT. Translated, it gives CASSPRTGLNEKLFF. V gene TRBV27 combines with J gene TRBJ1-4, with 7 positions matching TRBD1. Per germline, CDR1 MNHEY and CDR2 SMNVEV (reference sequence). This CDR3 has 15 residues. Trimming took 5 bases from V and 4 from J; bases not matched to a gene: 7.

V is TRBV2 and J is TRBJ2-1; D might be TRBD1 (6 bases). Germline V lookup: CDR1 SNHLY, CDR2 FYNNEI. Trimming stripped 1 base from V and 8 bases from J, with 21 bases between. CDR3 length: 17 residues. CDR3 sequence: CASSEGVLTGTMDEQFF. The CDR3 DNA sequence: TGTGCCAGCAGTGAAGGGGTCCTAACCGGGACAATGGATGAGCAGTTCTTC.

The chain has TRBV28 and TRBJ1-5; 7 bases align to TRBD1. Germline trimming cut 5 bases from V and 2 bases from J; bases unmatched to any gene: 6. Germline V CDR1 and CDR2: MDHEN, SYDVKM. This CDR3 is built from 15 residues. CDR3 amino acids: CASSPGGSRNQPQHF. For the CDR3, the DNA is TGTGCCAGCAGTCCAGGGGGTTCTCGCAATCAGCCCCAGCATTTT. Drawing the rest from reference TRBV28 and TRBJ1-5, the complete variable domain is DVKVTQSSRYLVKRTGEKVFLECVQDMDHENMFWYRQDPGLGLRLIYFSYDVKMKEKGDIPEGYSVSREKKERFSLILESASTNQTSMYLCASSPGGSRNQPQHFGDGTRLSIL.

CDR3 in DNA: TGTGCCAGCAGCCCCCTAGGACAGGGGGCGAGGGGCGAGCAGTACTTC. Translated: CASSPLGQGARGEQYF. The V call is TRBV9, the J call TRBJ2-7; TRBD1 agrees at 11 bases. The V gene's germline CDR1 is SGDLS and CDR2 YYNGEE. Trimming took 4 bases from V and 6 from J; bases not matched to a gene: 12. This CDR3 has 16 amino acids.

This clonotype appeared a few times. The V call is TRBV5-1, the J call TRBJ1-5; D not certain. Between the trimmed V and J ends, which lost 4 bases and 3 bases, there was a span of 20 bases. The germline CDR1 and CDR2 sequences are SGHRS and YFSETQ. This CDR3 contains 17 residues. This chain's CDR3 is CASSPAGPPHPNQPQHF. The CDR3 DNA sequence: TGCGCCAGCAGCCCCGCAGGACCGCCACATCCCAATCAGCCCCAGCATTTT.

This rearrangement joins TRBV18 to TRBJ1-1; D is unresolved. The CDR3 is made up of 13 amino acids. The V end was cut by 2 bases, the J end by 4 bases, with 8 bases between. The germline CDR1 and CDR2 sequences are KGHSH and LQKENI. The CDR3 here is CASSPRRTTEAFF. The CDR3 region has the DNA TGTGCCAGCTCACCAAGACGGACCACTGAAGCTTTCTTT.

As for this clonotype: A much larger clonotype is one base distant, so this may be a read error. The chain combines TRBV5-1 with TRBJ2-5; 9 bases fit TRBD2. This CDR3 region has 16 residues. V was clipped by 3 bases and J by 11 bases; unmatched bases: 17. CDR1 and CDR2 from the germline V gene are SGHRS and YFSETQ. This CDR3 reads CASSSYGLAKDNEQYF. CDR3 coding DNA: TGCGCCAGCAGCTCCTATGGACTAGCGAAAGACAATGAGCAGTACTTC.

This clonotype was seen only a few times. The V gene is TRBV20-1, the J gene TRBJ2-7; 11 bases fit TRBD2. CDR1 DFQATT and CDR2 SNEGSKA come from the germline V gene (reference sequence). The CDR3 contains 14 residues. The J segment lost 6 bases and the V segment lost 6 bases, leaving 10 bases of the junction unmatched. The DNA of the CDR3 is TGCAGTGCCAATAGACTAGCGGGATTAGGCGAGCAGTACTTC. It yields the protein CSANRLAGLGEQYF.

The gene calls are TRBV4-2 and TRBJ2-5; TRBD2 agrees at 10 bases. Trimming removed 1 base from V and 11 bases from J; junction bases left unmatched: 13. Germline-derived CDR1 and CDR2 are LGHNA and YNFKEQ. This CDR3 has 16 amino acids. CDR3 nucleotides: TGTGCCAGCAGCCAAGCACTAGCGGGAATACACAATGAGCAGTACTTC. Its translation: CASSQALAGIHNEQYF.

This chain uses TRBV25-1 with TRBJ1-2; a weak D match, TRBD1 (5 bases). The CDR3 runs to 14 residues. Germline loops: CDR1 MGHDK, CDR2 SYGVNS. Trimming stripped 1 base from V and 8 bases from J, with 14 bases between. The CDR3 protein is CASSESTRARGYTF. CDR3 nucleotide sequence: TGTGCCAGCAGTGAATCCACCAGGGCGCGGGGCTACACCTTC.

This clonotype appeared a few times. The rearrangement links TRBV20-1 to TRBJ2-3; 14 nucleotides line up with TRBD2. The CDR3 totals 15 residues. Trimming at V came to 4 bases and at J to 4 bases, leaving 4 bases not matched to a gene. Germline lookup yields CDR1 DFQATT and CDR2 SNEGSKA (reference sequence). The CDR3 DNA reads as TGCAGTGCTACCCAGACTAGCGGGGGGGCAGATACGCAGTATTTT. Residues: CSATQTSGGADTQYF.

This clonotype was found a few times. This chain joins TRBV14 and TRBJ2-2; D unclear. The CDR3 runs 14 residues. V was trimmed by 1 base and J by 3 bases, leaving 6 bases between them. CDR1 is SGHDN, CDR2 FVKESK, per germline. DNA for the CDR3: TGTGCCAGCAGCCAAGGGTCCCACACCGGGGAGCTGTTTTTT. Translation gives CASSQGSHTGELFF. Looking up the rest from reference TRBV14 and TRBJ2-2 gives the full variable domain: EAGVTQFPSHSVIEKGQTVTLRCDPISGHDNLYWYRRVMGKEIKFLLHFVKESKQDESGMPNNRFLAERTGGTYSTLKVQPAELEDSGVYFCASSQGSHTGELFFGEGSRLTVL.

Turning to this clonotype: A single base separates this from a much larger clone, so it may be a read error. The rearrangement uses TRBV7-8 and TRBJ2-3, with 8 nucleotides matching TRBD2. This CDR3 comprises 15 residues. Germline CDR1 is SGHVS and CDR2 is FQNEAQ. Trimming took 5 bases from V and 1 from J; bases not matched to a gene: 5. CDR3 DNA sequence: TGTGCCAGCAGCGTAGTGACTAGCGGCACAGATACGCAGTATTTT. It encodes CASSVVTSGTDTQYF.

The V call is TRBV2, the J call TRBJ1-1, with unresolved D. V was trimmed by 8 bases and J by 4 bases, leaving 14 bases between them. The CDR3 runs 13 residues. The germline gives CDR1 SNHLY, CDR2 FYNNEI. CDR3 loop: CASGGVVGTEAFF. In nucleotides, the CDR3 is TGTGCCAGCGGTGGGGTTGTCGGCACTGAAGCTTTCTTT. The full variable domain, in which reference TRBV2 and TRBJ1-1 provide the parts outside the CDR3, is EPEVTQTPSHQVTQMGQEVILRCVPISNHLYFYWYRQILGQKVEFLVSFYNNEISEKSEIFDDQFSVERPDGSNFTLKIRSTKLEDSAMYFCASGGVVGTEAFFGQGTRLTVV.

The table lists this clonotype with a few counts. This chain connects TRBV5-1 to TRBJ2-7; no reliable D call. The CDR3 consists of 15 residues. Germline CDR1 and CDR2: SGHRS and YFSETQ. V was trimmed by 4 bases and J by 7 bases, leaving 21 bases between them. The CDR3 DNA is TGCGCCAGCAGCCCCCTCCCCGGGCCGGGCTCGGAGCAGTACTTC. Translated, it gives CASSPLPGPGSEQYF.

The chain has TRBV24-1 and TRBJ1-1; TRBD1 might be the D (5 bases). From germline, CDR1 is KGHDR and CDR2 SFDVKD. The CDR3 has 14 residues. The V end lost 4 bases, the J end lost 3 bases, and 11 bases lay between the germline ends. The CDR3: CATSDQGRDTEAFF. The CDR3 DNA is TGTGCCACCAGTGACCAGGGAAGGGACACTGAAGCTTTCTTT.